Listed here are 4 T cell receptor beta chains from one sample, sequenced in a study of blood T cell repertoires in COVID-19. TCRdb keeps only in-frame clones here, not all; method: immunoSEQ multiplex PCR. In the table there are some 200,000 clones, roughly 85% of which are singletons. Sequencing was done on a sample of peripheral blood. These receptors came from a man aged 50 or older who had recovered from COVID-19.

The V call is TRBV5-1, the J call TRBJ2-2; no clear D gene. The CDR3 covers 15 residues. Looked up from germline, CDR1 is SGHRS and CDR2 is YFSETQ. The V and J ends lost 1 base and 0 bases respectively, with 7 bases between them. CDR3 nucleotides: TGCGCCAGCAGCTTGATAGTAACGAACACCGGGGAGCTGTTTTTT. As protein: CASSLIVTNTGELFF.

This clone was seen a few times. The V call is TRBV6-4, the J call TRBJ2-5, with 11 nucleotides matching TRBD2. Per germline, CDR1 MRHNA and CDR2 SNTAGT. CDR3 length: 15 amino acids. V shed 4 bases, J shed 1 base, and the junction held 2 bases outside the gene matches. The CDR3 protein is CASSGTSGPQETQYF. CDR3 DNA: TGTGCCAGCAGTGGGACTAGCGGGCCCCAAGAGACCCAGTACTTC.

The chain joins TRBV5-1 to TRBJ2-1; TRBD1 might be the D (7 bases). From germline, CDR1 is SGHRS and CDR2 YFSETQ. Between the trimmed V and J ends, which lost 4 bases and 0 bases, there was a span of 26 bases. The CDR3 spans 20 residues. CDR3 loop: CASSHIGGGTPLDSYNEQFF. The CDR3 DNA is TGCGCCAGCAGCCATATAGGGGGCGGGACCCCACTAGACTCCTACAATGAGCAGTTCTTC.

The V and J genes are TRBV28 and TRBJ2-7; 8 bases align to TRBD1. Germline V gene sequence: CDR1 MDHEN, CDR2 SYDVKM. The V segment lost 4 bases and the J segment 6 bases; nucleotides outside the gene matches: 11. CDR3 length equals 15 residues. CDR3 coding DNA: TGTGCCAGCAGTTCGGGACAGGTGGGATCGGGCGAGCAGTACTTC. Translated, it gives CASSSGQVGSGEQYF. Combining the CDR3 with reference TRBV28 and TRBJ2-7 gives the whole variable domain DVKVTQSSRYLVKRTGEKVFLECVQDMDHENMFWYRQDPGLGLRLIYFSYDVKMKEKGDIPEGYSVSREKKERFSLILESASTNQTSMYLCASSSGQVGSGEQYFGPGTRLTVT.